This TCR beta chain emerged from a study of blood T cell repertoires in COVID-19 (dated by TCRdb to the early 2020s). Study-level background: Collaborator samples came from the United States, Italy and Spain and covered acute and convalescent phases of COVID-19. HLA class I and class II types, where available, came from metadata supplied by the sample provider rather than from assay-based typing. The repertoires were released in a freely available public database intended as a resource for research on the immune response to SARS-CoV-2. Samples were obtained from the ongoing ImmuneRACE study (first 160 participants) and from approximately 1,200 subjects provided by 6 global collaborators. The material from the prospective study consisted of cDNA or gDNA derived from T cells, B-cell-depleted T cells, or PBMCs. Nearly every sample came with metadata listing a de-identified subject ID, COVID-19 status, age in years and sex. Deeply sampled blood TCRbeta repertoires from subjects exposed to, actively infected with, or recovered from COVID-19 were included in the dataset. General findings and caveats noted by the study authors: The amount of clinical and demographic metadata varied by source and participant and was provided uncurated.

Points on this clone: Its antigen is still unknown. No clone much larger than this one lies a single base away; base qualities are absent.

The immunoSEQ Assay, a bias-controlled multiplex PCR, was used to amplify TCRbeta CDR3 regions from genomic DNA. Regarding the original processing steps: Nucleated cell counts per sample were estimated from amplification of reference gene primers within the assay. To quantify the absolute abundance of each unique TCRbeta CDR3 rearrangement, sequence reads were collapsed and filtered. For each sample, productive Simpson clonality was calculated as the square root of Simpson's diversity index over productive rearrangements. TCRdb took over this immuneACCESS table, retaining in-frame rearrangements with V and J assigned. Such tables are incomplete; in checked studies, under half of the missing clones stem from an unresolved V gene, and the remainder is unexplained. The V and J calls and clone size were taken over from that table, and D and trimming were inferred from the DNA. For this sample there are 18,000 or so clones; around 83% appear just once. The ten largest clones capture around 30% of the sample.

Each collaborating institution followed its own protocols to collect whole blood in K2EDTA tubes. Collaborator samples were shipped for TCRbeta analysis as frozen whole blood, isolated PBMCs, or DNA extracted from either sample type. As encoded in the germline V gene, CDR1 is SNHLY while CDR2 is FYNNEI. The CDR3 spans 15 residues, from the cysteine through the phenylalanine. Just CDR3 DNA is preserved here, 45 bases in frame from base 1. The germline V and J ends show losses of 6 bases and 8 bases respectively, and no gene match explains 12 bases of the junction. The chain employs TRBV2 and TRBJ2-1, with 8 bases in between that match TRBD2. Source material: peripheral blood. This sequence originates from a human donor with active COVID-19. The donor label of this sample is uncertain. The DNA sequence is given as TGTGCCAGCAGCCGTTCTCACGGGAGGGAGGATGAGCAGTTCTTC. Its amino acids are CASSRSHGREDEQFF.